This T cell receptor beta chain was captured in a study of OX40 agonist ivuxolimab in advanced cancers. Study results and limitations: Certain nonresponding patients likewise had low normalized T-cell clonal expansion.

Patients who had autoimmune disease history or got systemic immunosuppression were left out. The CDR3 loop spans 14 amino acids. CDR1 SGDLS and CDR2 YYNGEE come from the germline V gene. V shed 3 bases and J shed 2 bases, with 12 bases lying between them. Libraries were prepared by immunoSEQ multiplex PCR; TCRdb keeps only in-frame clonotypes and omits some of them. The data hold tens of thousands of clones, with roughly 87% observed a single time. Comment on this clone: Antigen: not known.

The receptor was isolated from an adult with an advanced solid tumor such as melanoma, head and neck, liver or kidney cancer. The rearrangement joins TRBV9 to TRBJ2-7; D gene unclear. The sample was CD4+ or CD8+ T cells sorted from blood, taken in a trial of the OX40 agonist ivuxolimab. The CDR3 coding sequence is TGTGCCAGCAGCGCCTCGGGCCTCACCTACGAGCAGTACTTC. It yields the protein CASSASGLTYEQYF.